This entry concerns a single T cell receptor beta chain. The data derive from a study of blood T cell repertoires in COVID-19. Across the whole study: Both acute and convalescent COVID-19 samples were obtained from the United States, Italy and Spain. In each case, the material was cDNA or gDNA derived from T cells, B-cell-depleted T cells, or PBMCs.

Clones were sequenced by immunoSEQ multiplex PCR, and TCRdb holds only the in-frame ones, with some missing. There are fewer than 300,000 clones in the sample; approximately 91% occur only once, and about 2.1% lies in the top ten. This study enrolled people aged roughly 18 to 90 from about two dozen US geographic areas. Specimen: PBMCs or T cells enriched from blood (not recorded which). The sequence was obtained from a woman in her thirties or forties with acute COVID-19.

The CDR3 protein is CASRADRGTNQPQHF. The CDR3 nucleotides are TGTGCCAGCAGGGCGGACAGGGGAACCAATCAGCCCCAGCATTTT. This chain joins TRBV2 and TRBJ1-5; 9 bases line up with TRBD1. Unmatched junction bases numbered 6, after V lost 6 bases and J lost 3 bases. CDR3 length: 15 amino acids. CDR1 and CDR2 from the germline V gene are SNHLY and FYNNEI.